This TCR beta chain came from a study of T cell clones after liver transplantation. This CDR3 is 15 amino acids long. Between the trimmed V and J ends, which lost 1 base and 13 bases, there was a span of 19 bases. Germline CDR1 reads KGHSH; CDR2 reads LQKENI. Sequencing was performed with immunoSEQ multiplex PCR; in TCRdb, only in-frame clones are kept and a portion is missing. The table lists 45,000 to 55,000 clones, about 81% of them singletons. The chain is built from TRBV18 and TRBJ2-2; maybe TRBD1 (7 bases). This specimen was CD4+ T cells from blood, taken before liver transplant. This receptor was obtained from a human donor who received a liver transplant. This CDR3 is CASSPRRTGGERLFF. CDR3 nucleotides: TGTGCCAGCTCACCACGGAGGACAGGCGGGGAGAGGCTGTTTTTT.